A single sample gave rise to the 27 T cell receptor delta chains below, sequenced in a study of gamma-delta T cells after stem cell transplantation. TCRdb reanalyzed the RT-PCR reads using CATT. In the table there are about 1,200 delta-chain clones, roughly 2.9% of which are singletons. Specimen: gamma-delta T cells. The source of these receptors is a human donor. It is not recorded whose cells these are; they may come from a transplant donor.

This clone showed up just a few times. Since a far larger clone is one base different, this is likely a read error. The sample has other DNA sequences that encode this CDR3 too. The chain couples TRDV2 to TRDJ1; 9 bases line up with TRDD3. V was clipped by 3 bases and J by 0 bases; unmatched bases: 10. This CDR3 is built from 17 residues. CDR1 is GEAIGNYY and CDR2 is EKD in the germline V gene. The CDR3 sequence: CACDGVLGDPNTDKLIF. CDR3 coding DNA: TGTGCCTGTGACGGGGTGCTGGGGGATCCGAACACCGATAAACTCATCTTT.

For this clone: A single base is all that separates this from a far larger clone, so a read error is likely. This specimen includes other DNA sequences encoding the same CDR3. V is TRDV2 and J is TRDJ1; 10 bases are shared with TRDD3. Germline loops: CDR1 GEAIGNYY, CDR2 EKD. CDR3 size: 15 residues. The CDR3 sequence is CACDTVGGYADKLIF. The DNA for the CDR3 is TGTGCCTGTGACACCGTAGGGGGATACGCCGACAAACTCATCTTT.

Note on this clone: TCRdb's entry gives the protein of a much larger clone, which mismatches this DNA's translation at residue 14, likely from a read error; the protein reported here is translated from the DNA. The chain has TRDV2 and TRDJ3, with D possibly matching TRDD3 (5 bases). Germline lookup yields CDR1 GEAIGNYY and CDR2 EKD. The CDR3 is 16 residues long. The CDR3: CACDIRSSWDTRQTFF. The DNA for the CDR3 is TGTGCCTGTGACATAAGAAGCTCCTGGGACACCCGACAGACGTTTTTC.

The chain links TRDV2 to TRDJ1; 9 nucleotides line up with TRDD3. The CDR3 is made up of 18 amino acids. Germline-derived CDR1 and CDR2 are GEAIGNYY and EKD. V shed 0 bases, J shed 0 bases, and the junction held 10 bases outside the gene matches. CDR3 residues: CACDTLMGIRGDTDKLIF. The CDR3 nucleotides are TGTGCCTGTGACACCCTGATGGGGATACGCGGGGACACCGATAAACTCATCTTT.

This clone has a handful of counts. Given a far larger clone just one base away, this is likely a sequencing read error. Other DNA sequences in the sample encode the same CDR3. V gene TRDV2 combines with J gene TRDJ2, with 7 positions matching TRDD3. V gave up 4 bases and J gave up 8 bases; unmatched junction bases: 15. In germline, CDR1 is GEAIGNYY, CDR2 EKD. The CDR3 sequence is 16 residues long. The DNA of the CDR3 is TGTGCCTGTGAAAGTCTTGGGGATAAGAAGACGGCACAACTCTTCTTT. Translation gives CACESLGDKKTAQLFF.

About this clone: A read error is likely here: a far larger clone is one base away. Other nucleotide sequences from this sample produce the same CDR3. The chain is built from TRDV1 and TRDJ1, with D possibly TRDD3 on 7 matching bases. CDR3 size: 19 residues. Germline CDR1 is TSWWSYY and CDR2 is QGS. V lost 3 bases and J 0 bases, leaving 23 bases between the germline ends. CDR3 bases: TGTGCTCTTGGGGAGCAAGCCTTCCAAAACTGGGGCTACACCGATAAACTCATCTTT. Protein sequence: CALGEQAFQNWGYTDKLIF.

As regards this clone: TCRdb assigns this DNA the protein of a much larger clone, which departs from its translation at residue 8; this likely reflects a read error, and the protein shown comes from translating the DNA. The V gene is TRDV2, the J gene TRDJ1; D gene ambiguous. The CDR3 is made up of 13 amino acids. The ends were cut back, 1 base at V and 4 bases at J, with 9 bases in the middle. The germline V gene has CDR1 GEAIGNYY and CDR2 EKD. CDR3 amino acids: CACDTFNNDKLIF. CDR3 bases: TGTGCCTGTGACACGTTCAACAACGATAAACTCATCTTT.

A note on this clone: Only one base separates this from a far larger clonotype, so it likely reflects a read error. Other nucleotide sequences from this sample produce the same CDR3. The chain has TRDV2 and TRDJ1; D possibly corresponds to TRDD3 (6 bases). The CDR3 has 17 amino acids. CDR1 is GEAIGNYY and CDR2 is EKD in the germline V gene. V was pared by 0 bases and J by 0 bases, with 16 bases between. This CDR3 is CACDTLLGDTDTDKLIF. In DNA form, the CDR3 reads TGTGCCTGTGACACCCTACTGGGAGATACGGACACCGATAAACTCATCTTT.

The sample holds a few counts of this clone. A read error likely explains why the TCRdb protein, taken from a much larger clone, differs from this DNA's translation at residue 18; the protein shown is translated from the DNA. This chain links TRDV2 with TRDJ1, with 7 bases matching TRDD3. From germline, CDR1 is GEAIGNYY and CDR2 EKD. The CDR3 totals 20 residues. The CDR3 coding sequence is TGTGCCTGTGACACAATCCACCTCCATGGGGGAGGGGTATACACCGATAAACCCATCTTT. Protein: CACDTIHLHGGGVYTDKPIF.

This clone was counted a few times. This is likely an artifact of a read error, given a far larger clone one base away. The same CDR3 arises from other DNA sequences in this sample as well. The V and J genes are TRDV2 and TRDJ1; 12 bases are shared with TRDD3. The length of the CDR3 is 21 residues. The junction had 20 bases not matched to a gene; V was cut back by 0 bases and J by 4 bases. Germline lookup yields CDR1 GEAIGNYY and CDR2 EKD. The CDR3 nucleotides are TGTGCCTGTGACACCGTTGGGGGAGGCTGGGGGATACGATCGGAGAACGATAAACTCATCTTT. Translating it yields CACDTVGGGWGIRSENDKLIF.

A word on this clone: The protein in TCRdb stems from a much larger clone and differs at residue 18 from this DNA's translation, likely a read error; here the protein is translated from the DNA. The chain couples TRDV2 to TRDJ1, with TRDD3 matching 7 bases. Germline CDR1 and CDR2: GEAIGNYY and EKD. CDR3 size: 20 residues. The CDR3 DNA follows: TGTGCCTGTGACACGCTGGGGGTTTCCAACTATCGTTTTGACACCGATAAACCCATCTTT. It yields the protein CACDTLGVSNYRFDTDKPIF.

In the case of this clone: The mismatch at residue 3 between this DNA's translation and the TCRdb protein of a much larger clone likely reflects a read error; the protein shown is translated from the DNA. The rearrangement links TRDV2 to TRDJ3; possibly TRDD3 for D (6 bases). CDR1 GEAIGNYY and CDR2 EKD come from the germline V gene. CDR3 length: 19 amino acids. The CDR3: CAFDRVAGESSWDTRQMFF. Here the CDR3 DNA reads TGTGCCTTTGACAGAGTGGCTGGGGAAAGCTCCTGGGACACCCGACAGATGTTTTTC.

This clone has more than one count but fewer than ten. Other DNA sequences in this specimen translate into the identical CDR3. This chain connects TRDV2 to TRDJ1, with 11 bases that match TRDD3. CDR1 and CDR2 from the germline V gene are GEAIGNYY and EKD. The trim removed 1 base at V and 1 base at J, leaving 4 bases unmatched. The CDR3 runs 16 residues. CDR3 sequence: CACDTLGDTVTDKLIF. For the CDR3, the DNA is TGTGCCTGTGACACTCTGGGGGATACAGTCACCGATAAACTCATCTTT.

Note on this clone: The likely explanation is a read error, given a far larger clone one base away. This CDR3 is also generated by other DNA sequences in the sample. The CDR3 coding sequence is TGTGCCTGTGACAAACTAGATGAACTGGGGGACCGCACCCACACCGATAAACTCATCTTT. Its protein product is CACDKLDELGDRTHTDKLIF. This chain joins TRDV2 and TRDJ1, with 9 bases aligning to TRDD3. CDR3 length: 20 residues. Germline CDR1 and CDR2: GEAIGNYY and EKD. With 2 bases clipped from V and 0 bases from J, the junction kept 18 bases outside the gene matches.

This clone showed up just a few times. The translation of this DNA and the TCRdb protein of a much larger clone differ at residue 17, probably owing to a read error; the protein shown here is translated from the DNA. This rearrangement joins TRDV1 to TRDJ1; weak D call: TRDD3 (7 bases). CDR3 size: 19 residues. Germline V gives CDR1 TSWWSYY, CDR2 QGS. The CDR3 nucleotides are TGTGCTCTTGGGGAGCAAGCCTTCCAAAACTGGGGTTACACCGATAAACCCATCTTT. This translates into CALGEQAFQNWGYTDKPIF.

This clone has only a few counts. The protein that TCRdb holds for this DNA derives from a much larger clone and differs from the translated DNA at residue 4, which likely indicates a read error; the protein shown here is translated from the DNA. The chain carries TRDV2 and TRDJ1; 10 bases line up with TRDD3. This CDR3 has 16 residues. Germline lookup yields CDR1 GEAIGNYY and CDR2 EKD. The V segment lost 5 bases and the J segment 0 bases; nucleotides outside the gene matches: 8. In DNA, the CDR3 is TGTGCCTGTGGTCTACTGGGGGATTCGAACACCGATAAACTCATCTTT. Encoded protein: CACGLLGDSNTDKLIF.

This clone was seen ten or more times. The gene calls are TRDV2 and TRDJ1; TRDD3 matches 13 bases. The V segment lost 0 bases and the J segment 0 bases; nucleotides outside the gene matches: 6. The CDR3 contains 18 residues. In germline, CDR1 is GEAIGNYY, CDR2 EKD. CDR3 amino acids: CACDTLILGDTDTDKLIF. The CDR3 DNA is TGTGCCTGTGACACCCTTATACTGGGGGATACGGACACCGATAAACTCATCTTT.

This clone was detected only a few times. Since a far larger clone is one base different, this is likely a read error. The chain couples TRDV2 to TRDJ1; TRDD3 agrees at 12 bases. The CDR3 consists of 17 residues. From germline, CDR1 is GEAIGNYY and CDR2 EKD. The chain's CDR3 is CARDTVLGDTNTDKLIF. The DNA for the CDR3 is TGTGCCCGTGACACCGTACTGGGGGATACTAACACCGATAAACTCATCTTT.

This clone was seen a few times. The protein in TCRdb stems from a much larger clone and differs at residue 13 from this DNA's translation, likely a read error; here the protein is translated from the DNA. The chain recombines TRDV2 with TRDJ3, with TRDD3 matching over 11 bases. CDR1 and CDR2 from the germline V gene are GEAIGNYY and EKD. The length of the CDR3 is 19 residues. Here the CDR3 reads CACDTAGGYPDWGTRQMFF. The CDR3 DNA reads TGTGCCTGTGACACCGCTGGGGGATACCCGGACTGGGGCACCCGACAGATGTTTTTC.

This clone was seen only a few times. The protein recorded in TCRdb matches a much larger clone and deviates from this DNA's translation at residue 15, suggesting a read error; the protein here is obtained by translating the DNA. CDR3 DNA: TGTGCCTGTGACCCCTTAGACCCTTCTGGGGGCCACTACTACGCCGATAAACTCATCTTT. It is translated as CACDPLDPSGGHYYADKLIF. The gene calls are TRDV2 and TRDJ1, with TRDD3 matching 7 bases. The ends lost 3 bases at V and 3 bases at J; junction bases unmatched: 24. Germline V gene data show CDR1 as GEAIGNYY and CDR2 as EKD. This CDR3 is 20 amino acids long.

This clone turned up a few times. This likely came from a read error, as a far larger clone is one base away. In the same sample, other DNA sequences code for this CDR3. The chain has TRDV2 and TRDJ3; D is unresolved. The CDR3 is 17 amino acids. CDR1 and CDR2 (germline): GEAIGNYY, EKD. In nucleotides, the CDR3 is TGTGCATGTGACACCCCCGAGGAAGACTGGGACACCCGACAGATGTTTTTC. Protein product: CACDTPEEDWDTRQMFF.

This clone appeared a few times. A far larger clone is one nucleotide away, so this likely arose from a read error. This CDR3 is also generated by other DNA sequences in the sample. The rearrangement uses TRDV3 and TRDJ1; 8 bases are a match to TRDD2. With 3 bases clipped from V and 4 bases from J, the junction kept 19 bases outside the gene matches. The CDR3 runs 17 residues. Germline values: CDR1 TVYSNPD, CDR2 GDNSRS (reference sequence). The CDR3 region is CAFSPLPTLAANDKLIF. As DNA, the CDR3 is TGTGCCTTCTCTCCACTTCCTACGCTGGCTGCGAACGATAAACTCATCTTT. Combining the CDR3 with reference TRDV3 and TRDJ1 gives the whole variable domain CDKVTQSSPDQTVASGSEVVLLCTYDTVYSNPDLFWYRIRPDYSFQFVFYGDNSRSEGADFTQGRFSVKHILTQKAFHLVISPVRTEDSATYYCAFSPLPTLAANDKLIFGKGTRVTVEP.

As concerns this clone: With only one base between it and a far larger clone, this is likely a read error. This rearrangement joins TRDV2 to TRDJ3; 10 bases are shared with TRDD3. Looked up from germline, CDR1 is GEAIGNYY and CDR2 is EKD. The CDR3 runs to 21 residues. The CDR3 loop reads CACGTAGSYWGMSWDTRQMFF. CDR3 nucleotide sequence: TGTGCCTGTGGCACCGCGGGATCCTACTGGGGGATGTCCTGGGACACCCGACAGATGTTTTTC.

In its sample, this clone was seen a few times. TCRdb lists the protein of a much larger clone for this DNA, which differs at residue 10, so this is likely a read error; the protein given here is translated from the DNA itself. This chain joins TRDV2 and TRDJ1, with D perhaps matching TRDD3 (6 bases). Trimming removed 3 bases at V and 1 base at J, with 20 bases between. The CDR3 sequence is 17 residues long. Germline lookup yields CDR1 GEAIGNYY and CDR2 EKD. CDR3 amino acids: CACDLVGASVITDKLIF. In DNA, the CDR3 is TGTGCCTGTGACCTCGTGGGGGCTTCGGTAATCACCGATAAACTCATCTTT.

In its sample, this clone was seen a few times. The mismatch at residue 4 between this DNA's translation and the TCRdb protein of a much larger clone likely reflects a read error; the protein shown is translated from the DNA. The rearrangement uses TRDV2 and TRDJ1; TRDD3 matches at 8 bases. Per the germline V gene, CDR1 is GEAIGNYY and CDR2 is EKD. This CDR3 has 14 amino acids. The CDR3 coding sequence is TGTGCCTGTGGCACCGTGGGATACGGCGATAAACTCATCTTT. Protein sequence: CACGTVGYGDKLIF.

This clone showed up just a few times. This DNA's translation differs at residue 4 from TCRdb's protein, which comes from a much larger clone; a read error is likely, and the protein shown is translated from the DNA. The chain joins TRDV2 to TRDJ1, with TRDD3 matching over 7 bases. CDR1 and CDR2 (germline): GEAIGNYY, EKD. This CDR3 comprises 14 residues. CDR3 nucleotides: TGTGCCTGTGGCACCCTTGGGGGACCCGATAAACTCATCTTT. This codes for CACGTLGGPDKLIF.

This clone was recorded a few times. The translation of this DNA and the TCRdb protein of a much larger clone differ at residue 14, probably owing to a read error; the protein shown here is translated from the DNA. V usage is TRDV2 and J usage is TRDJ1; 10 bases map to TRDD3. Germline V CDR1 and CDR2: GEAIGNYY, EKD. The CDR3 loop spans 17 amino acids. The CDR3 DNA sequence: TGTGCCTGTGACGGGGTACTGGGGGATCCGAACACCGATAACCTCATCTTT. Protein sequence: CACDGVLGDPNTDNLIF.